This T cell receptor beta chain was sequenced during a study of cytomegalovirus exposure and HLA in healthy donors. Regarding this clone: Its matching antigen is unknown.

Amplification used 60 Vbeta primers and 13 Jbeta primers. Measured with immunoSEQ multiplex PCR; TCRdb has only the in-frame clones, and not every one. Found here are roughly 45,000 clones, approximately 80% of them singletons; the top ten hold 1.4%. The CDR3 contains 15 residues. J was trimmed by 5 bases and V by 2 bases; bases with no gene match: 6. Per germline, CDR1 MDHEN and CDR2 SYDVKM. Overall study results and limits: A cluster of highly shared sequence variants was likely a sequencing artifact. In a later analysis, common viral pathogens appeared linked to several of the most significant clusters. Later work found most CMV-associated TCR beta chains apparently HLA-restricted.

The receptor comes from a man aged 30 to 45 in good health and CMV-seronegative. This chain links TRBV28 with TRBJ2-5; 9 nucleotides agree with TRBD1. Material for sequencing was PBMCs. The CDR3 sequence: CASSLRDRVKETQYF. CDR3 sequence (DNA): TGTGCCAGCAGTTTAAGGGACAGGGTCAAGGAGACCCAGTACTTC. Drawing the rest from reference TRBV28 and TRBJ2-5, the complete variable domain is DVKVTQSSRYLVKRTGEKVFLECVQDMDHENMFWYRQDPGLGLRLIYFSYDVKMKEKGDIPEGYSVSREKKERFSLILESASTNQTSMYLCASSLRDRVKETQYFGPGTRLLVL.